The rows below give T cell receptor beta chains drawn from one sample of a study of blood T cell repertoires in COVID-19. Sequenced by immunoSEQ multiplex PCR; TCRdb stores in-frame clones only, minus some. The table lists 25,000 to 35,000 clones, more than 80% of them singletons, with 42% in the top ten. What was sequenced was peripheral blood. Receptors originate from a woman of 80 years or more with acute or convalescent COVID-19. CDR3s include the opening cysteine and the closing phenylalanine or tryptophan. The D gene is left open where the match is weak. The size of a clone is reported for some rows only, either as once, few or many, or as a class for expanded clones.

d_gene	abundance	v_gene	j_gene	CDR3aa	CDR3nt
TRBD1	few	TRBV2	TRBJ1-5	CASSGGQAPNQPQHF	TGTGCCAGCAGCGGGGGACAGGCCCCCAATCAGCCCCAGCATTTT
TRBD1	.	TRBV7-2	TRBJ1-5	CASSLGDRGGNQPQHF	TGTGCCAGCAGCTTAGGGGACAGGGGTGGCAATCAGCCCCAGCATTTT
TRBD1	once	TRBV5-4	TRBJ2-1	CASSPGDRGFSYNEQFF	TGTGCCAGCAGCCCAGGGGACAGGGGCTTTTCCTACAATGAGCAGTTCTTC
TRBD1	once	TRBV28	TRBJ2-7	CASKRGRQYEQYF	TGTGCCAGCAAAAGGGGGCGGCAGTACGAGCAGTACTTC
.	.	TRBV2	TRBJ1-4	CASRTGLGGEKLFF	TGTGCCAGCAGGACGGGACTTGGGGGTGAAAAACTGTTTTTT
.	.	TRBV7-2	TRBJ2-3	CASSQDWGTQYF	TGTGCCAGCAGCCAGGACTGGGGTACGCAGTATTTT
.	.	TRBV5-4	TRBJ2-1	CASSLVGGDNEQFF	TGTGCCAGCAGCTTGGTCGGCGGAGACAATGAGCAGTTCTTC
.	many	TRBV7-8	TRBJ1-5	CASANGQDQPQHF	TGTGCCAGCGCCAATGGCCAGGATCAGCCCCAGCATTTT
TRBD1	.	TRBV3-1/TRBV3-2	TRBJ2-7	CASSRTGGFDEQYF	TGTGCCAGCAGCCGGACAGGGGGCTTCGACGAGCAGTACTTC
TRBD1	.	TRBV24-1	TRBJ2-3	CATSDLGQGTDTQYF	TGTGCCACCAGTGATTTGGGACAGGGGACAGATACGCAGTATTTT
TRBD2	.	TRBV2	TRBJ2-3	CASMASGRADTQYF	TGTGCCAGCATGGCTAGCGGGAGAGCAGATACGCAGTATTTT
.	.	TRBV5-5	TRBJ2-5	CASSFRSIQETQYF	TGTGCCAGCAGCTTTAGGAGTATCCAAGAGACCCAGTACTTC
.	.	TRBV4-3	TRBJ2-3	CASSPADDRNTQYF	TGCGCCAGCAGCCCGGCCGACGACAGAAATACGCAGTATTTT
.	few	TRBV2	TRBJ1-4	CASSEDGGTTSGKLFF	TGTGCCAGCAGTGAAGACGGCGGGACGACGTCGGGAAAACTGTTTTTT
TRBD1	.	TRBV10-3	TRBJ2-1	CAISPGGGGRYNEQFF	TGTGCCATCAGCCCAGGGGGCGGCGGACGCTACAATGAGCAGTTCTTC
.	once	TRBV19	TRBJ2-2	CASSAQGSTGELFF	TGTGCCAGTAGTGCCCAGGGTTCGACCGGGGAGCTGTTTTTT
.	few	TRBV2	TRBJ1-4	CASRNRVGDEKLFF	TGTGCCAGCAGGAACAGGGTGGGAGATGAAAAACTGTTTTTT
.	.	TRBV7-3	TRBJ2-1	CASSPRGASYNEQFF	TGTGCCAGCAGTCCCCGGGGGGCATCCTACAATGAGCAGTTCTTC
.	.	TRBV15	TRBJ2-1	CATKGGLTNIEQFF	TGTGCCACCAAGGGAGGTTTAACGAACATTGAGCAGTTCTTC
TRBD2	few	TRBV5-6	TRBJ2-3	CASSFWTSGGAGTQYF	TGTGCCAGCAGCTTTTGGACTAGCGGGGGGGCAGGTACGCAGTATTTT
.	.	TRBV27	TRBJ1-6	CASSRADSPLHF	TGTGCCAGCAGTCGAGCGGATTCACCCCTCCACTTT
.	.	TRBV30	TRBJ2-7	CAWSGTGRSYEQYF	TGTGCCTGGAGTGGGACGGGAAGGTCCTACGAGCAGTACTTC
.	.	TRBV2	TRBJ2-3	CASRLGGDTQYF	TGTGCCAGCAGACTAGGGGGAGATACGCAGTATTTT
TRBD2	once	TRBV7-2	TRBJ2-1	CASSSGLAGGAFFNEQFF	TGTGCCAGCAGCTCGGGACTAGCGGGAGGTGCCTTCTTCAATGAGCAGTTCTTC
.	.	TRBV3-1/TRBV3-2	TRBJ1-5	CASSQDSRGSNQPQHF	TGTGCCAGCAGCCAAGATTCCAGGGGTAGCAATCAGCCCCAGCATTTT
.	once	TRBV6-2/TRBV6-3	TRBJ2-5	CASSSDSQETQYF	TGTGCCAGCAGTTCGGACAGTCAAGAGACCCAGTACTTC
.	.	TRBV5-6	TRBJ1-4	CASSLEQGPNEKLFF	TGTGCCAGCAGCTTGGAGCAGGGCCCAAATGAAAAACTGTTTTTT
.	once	TRBV5-1	TRBJ1-2	CASSLESVGYTF	TGCGCCAGCAGCTTGGAGTCGGTTGGCTACACCTTC
.	once	TRBV7-8	TRBJ1-2	CASSLLQTGNYGYTF	TGTGCCAGCAGCTTATTGCAGACGGGAAACTATGGCTACACCTTC
.	.	TRBV11-3	TRBJ2-1	CASSRDSRRANEQFF	TGTGCCAGCAGCCGGGACTCCCGTCGTGCTAATGAGCAGTTCTTC